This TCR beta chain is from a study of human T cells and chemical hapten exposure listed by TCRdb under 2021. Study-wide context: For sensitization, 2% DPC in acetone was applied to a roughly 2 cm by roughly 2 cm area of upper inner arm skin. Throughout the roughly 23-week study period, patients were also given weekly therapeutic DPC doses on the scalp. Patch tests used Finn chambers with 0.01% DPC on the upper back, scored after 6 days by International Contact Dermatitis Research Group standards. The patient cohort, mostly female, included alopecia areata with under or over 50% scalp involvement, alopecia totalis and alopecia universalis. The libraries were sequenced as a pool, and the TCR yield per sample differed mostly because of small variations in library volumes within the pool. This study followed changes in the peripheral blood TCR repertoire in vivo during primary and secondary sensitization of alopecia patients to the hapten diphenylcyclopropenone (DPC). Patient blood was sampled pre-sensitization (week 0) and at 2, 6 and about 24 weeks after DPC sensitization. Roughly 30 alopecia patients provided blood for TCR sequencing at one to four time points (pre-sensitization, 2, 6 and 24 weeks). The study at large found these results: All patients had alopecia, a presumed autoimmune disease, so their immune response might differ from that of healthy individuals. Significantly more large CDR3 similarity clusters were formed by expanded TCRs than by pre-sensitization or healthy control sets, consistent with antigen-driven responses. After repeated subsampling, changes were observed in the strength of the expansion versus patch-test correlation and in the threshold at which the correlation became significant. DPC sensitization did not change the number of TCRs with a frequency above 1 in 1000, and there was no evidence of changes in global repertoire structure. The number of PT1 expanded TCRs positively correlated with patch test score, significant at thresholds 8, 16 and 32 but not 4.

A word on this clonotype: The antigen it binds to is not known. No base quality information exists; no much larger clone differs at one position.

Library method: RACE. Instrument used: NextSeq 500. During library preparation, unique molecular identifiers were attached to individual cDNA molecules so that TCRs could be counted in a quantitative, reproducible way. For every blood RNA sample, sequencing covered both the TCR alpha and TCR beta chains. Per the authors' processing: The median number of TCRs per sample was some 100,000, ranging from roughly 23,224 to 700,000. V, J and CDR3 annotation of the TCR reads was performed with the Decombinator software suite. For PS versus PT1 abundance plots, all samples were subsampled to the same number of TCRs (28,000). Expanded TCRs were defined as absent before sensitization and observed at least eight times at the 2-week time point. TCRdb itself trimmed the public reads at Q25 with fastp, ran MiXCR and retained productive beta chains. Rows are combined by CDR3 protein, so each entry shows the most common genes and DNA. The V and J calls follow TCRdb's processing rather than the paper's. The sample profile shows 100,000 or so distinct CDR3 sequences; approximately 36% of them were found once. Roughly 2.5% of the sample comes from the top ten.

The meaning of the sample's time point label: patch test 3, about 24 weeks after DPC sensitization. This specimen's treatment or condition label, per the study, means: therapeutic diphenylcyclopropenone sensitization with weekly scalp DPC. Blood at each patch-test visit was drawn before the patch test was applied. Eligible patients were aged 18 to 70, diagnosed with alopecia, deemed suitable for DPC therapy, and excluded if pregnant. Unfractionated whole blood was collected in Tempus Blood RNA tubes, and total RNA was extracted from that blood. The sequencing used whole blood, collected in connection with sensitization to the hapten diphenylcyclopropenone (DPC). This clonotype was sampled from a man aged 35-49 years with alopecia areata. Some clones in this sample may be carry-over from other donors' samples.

In nucleotide form, the sequence is TGTGCCAGCAGCGTGAATGGGAACTATGGCTACACCTTC. The encoded protein is CASSVNGNYGYTF. Rearrangement joined TRBV7-9 to TRBJ1-2; the D segment cannot be called with confidence. The CDR3 holds 13 amino acids from the cysteine to the phenylalanine. Only the CDR3 portion is preserved as DNA: 39 bases, with reading frame beginning at the first base. The CDR1 and CDR2 encoded by the germline V gene (reference sequence) are SEHNR and FQNEAQ. Deletion took 5 bases off V and 2 bases off J, with a span of 9 bases between the germline ends. The full variable domain, completed from the reference TRBV7-9 and TRBJ1-2 proteins outside the CDR3, reads DTGVSQNPRHKITKRGQNVTFRCDPISEHNRLYWYRQTLGQGPEFLTYFQNEAQLEKSRLLSDRFSAERPKGSFSTLEIQRTEQGDSAMYLCASSVNGNYGYTFGSGTRLTVV.